Following are 32 T cell receptor beta chains from one sample sequenced in a study of cytotoxic CD8 clonotypes in ibrutinib-treated CLL (dated by TCRdb to the early 2020s). The time point label, read with the paper, signifies: 12 months on ibrutinib. Library creation used the immunoSEQ multiplex PCR assay. Entries here come from immuneACCESS through TCRdb and include only in-frame sequences with V and J called. Some clones fail to appear in such tables; in the studies checked, an unresolved V gene covers under half of the shortfall, and the cause of the remainder is unknown. A total of under 75,000 clones appear in this sample, around 68% of them only once. The biggest ten clones account for 35% to 55% of the sample. Material: PBMCs, obtained after 12 months of ibrutinib treatment. These receptors were obtained from a human donor with chronic lymphocytic leukemia.

The chain recombines TRBV6-5 with TRBJ2-1; D not certain. Looked up from germline, CDR1 is MNHEY and CDR2 is SVGAGI. V gave up 0 bases and J gave up 1 base, with 10 bases separating them. The CDR3 has 16 residues. CDR3 nucleotide sequence: TGTGCCAGCAGTTACTCCCTCAGGAGTTCCTACAATGAGCAGTTCTTC. It codes for CASSYSLRSSYNEQFF.

The chain links TRBV6-1 to TRBJ1-2; 7 nucleotides match TRBD1. Trimming cost V 1 base and J 5 bases; bases outside gene matches: 19. The CDR3 has 19 amino acids. Per the germline V gene, CDR1 is MNHNS and CDR2 is SASEGT. DNA of the CDR3: TGTGCCAGCAGTGAAGTAGGACAGGCCTACTCACCCCCTCGGTATGGCTACACCTTC. Translating it yields CASSEVGQAYSPPRYGYTF.

This clone was picked up a small number of times. This chain connects TRBV7-2 to TRBJ2-7; 12 nucleotides match TRBD2. The V gene end was trimmed by 7 bases and the J gene end by 1 base; junction bases not matched to a gene: 2. The CDR3 loop spans 14 amino acids. In germline, CDR1 is SGHTA, CDR2 FQGNSA. The CDR3 protein is CASTGTSGSYEQYF. The CDR3 bases are TGTGCCAGCACCGGGACTAGCGGGTCCTACGAGCAGTACTTC.

V and J are TRBV19 and TRBJ2-1, with 11 positions matching TRBD2. Germline CDR1 and CDR2: LNHDA and SQIVND (reference sequence). V lost 3 bases, J lost 4 bases, and 2 bases stayed unmatched. This CDR3 has 15 amino acids. This CDR3 is CASSMSSGRYNEQFF. DNA of the CDR3: TGTGCCAGTAGTATGTCTAGCGGGAGGTACAATGAGCAGTTCTTC. The complete variable domain, with remaining parts taken from reference TRBV19 and TRBJ2-1, reads DGGITQSPKYLFRKEGQNVTLSCEQNLNHDAMYWYRQDPGQGLRLIYYSQIVNDFQKGDIAEGYSVSREKKESFPLTVTSAQKNPTAFYLCASSMSSGRYNEQFFGPGTRLTVL.

The V call is TRBV6-1, the J call TRBJ2-6; no clear D. The CDR3 length is 15 residues. CDR1 and CDR2 from the germline V gene are MNHNS and SASEGT. The germline V and J ends were trimmed by 7 bases and 1 base, with 11 bases remaining between them. The CDR3 nucleotides are TGTGCCAGCACCCTTGTTACGTCTGGGGCCAACGTCCTGACTTTC. Translated: CASTLVTSGANVLTF.

V and J are TRBV27 and TRBJ2-3; 10 bases match TRBD2. The CDR3 is 14 residues long. Unmatched junction bases numbered 4, after V lost 6 bases and J lost 4 bases. Germline CDR1 MNHEY, CDR2 SMNVEV (reference sequence). The CDR3 region is CASRSGRVADTQYF. In nucleotides, the CDR3 is TGTGCCAGCAGAAGCGGGAGGGTGGCAGATACGCAGTATTTT.

The chain carries TRBV27 and TRBJ1-1; D ambiguous. The germline V gene encodes CDR1 MNHEY and CDR2 SMNVEV (reference sequence). The V end lost 4 bases, the J end lost 3 bases, and 21 bases lay between the germline ends. The CDR3 sequence is 17 residues long. The CDR3 DNA follows: TGTGCCAGCAGTTCAGAATATGGACGACGGCTGGACACTGAAGCTTTCTTT. Translated, it gives CASSSEYGRRLDTEAFF.

Note on this clone: A junction boundary mismatches the germline segment, possibly from a read error. The rearrangement joins TRBV6-5 to TRBJ1-1; D is uncertain. Per germline, CDR1 MNHEY and CDR2 SVGAGI. There are 14 residues in the CDR3. The CDR3 protein is CAGSYSVVNTEAFF. As DNA, the CDR3 is TGTGCCGGCAGTTACTCGGTGGTGAACACTGAAGCTTTCTTT.

The genes are TRBV7-6 and TRBJ2-1; D is ambiguous. The germline V gene has CDR1 SGHVS and CDR2 FNYEAQ. The CDR3 is 14 residues long. Trimming removed 5 bases at V and 0 bases at J, with 8 bases between. CDR3 protein: CASSGSSSYNEQFF. The CDR3 coding sequence is TGTGCCAGCAGCGGCAGTAGCTCCTACAATGAGCAGTTCTTC.

In its sample, this clone was seen a few times. The chain combines TRBV27 with TRBJ2-7; maybe TRBD1 (6 bases). Per germline, CDR1 MNHEY and CDR2 SMNVEV (reference sequence). CDR3 length equals 15 residues. The germline V and J ends were trimmed by 9 bases and 3 bases, with 21 bases remaining between them. CDR3 DNA sequence: TGTGCCAGGGCGACATCCGGGACATCCGTCTACGAGCAGTACTTC. It encodes CARATSGTSVYEQYF.

DNA for the CDR3: TGCGCCAGCAGTGACTTGGCGGGTAGCTCCTACGAGCAGTACTTC. Its protein is CASSDLAGSSYEQYF. This rearrangement joins TRBV10-2 to TRBJ2-7; D might be TRBD2 (5 bases). The CDR3 consists of 15 residues. The germline CDR1 and CDR2 sequences are WSHSY and SAAADI. V dropped 3 bases and J dropped 0 bases, with 12 bases sitting between them.

The chain employs TRBV7-3 and TRBJ2-1; D remains ambiguous. The CDR3 has 14 amino acids. Trimming pared 4 bases from V and 4 bases from J, leaving 11 bases between. CDR1 and CDR2 from the germline V gene are SGHTA and FQGTGA. The CDR3 coding sequence is TGTGCCAGCAGCTCCCACCAGGAGTACAATGAGCAGTTCTTC. The encoded protein is CASSSHQEYNEQFF.

The rearrangement joins TRBV9 to TRBJ2-2; 11 bases agree with TRBD2. The CDR3 sequence is 16 residues long. The germline V gene encodes CDR1 SGDLS and CDR2 YYNGEE. Germline trimming cut 4 bases from V and 0 bases from J; bases unmatched to any gene: 2. CDR3 protein: CASSSGLAANTGELFF. In nucleotides, the CDR3 is TGTGCCAGCAGCTCGGGACTAGCGGCGAACACCGGGGAGCTGTTTTTT.

Comment on this clone: Other DNA variants within this sample encode the same CDR3. For the CDR3, the DNA is TGTGCCATCAGTGTTGCCGGATCTGGAAACACCATATATTTT. It translates to CAISVAGSGNTIYF. The rearrangement links TRBV10-3 to TRBJ1-3, with unresolved D. The CDR3 extends over 14 amino acids. Germline loops: CDR1 ENHRY, CDR2 SYGVKD. V shed 4 bases and J shed 1 base, with 8 bases lying between them.

The rearrangement links TRBV19 to TRBJ1-5; D remains unclear. CDR3 size: 15 residues. V was cut by 0 bases and J by 5 bases, with 11 bases left in between. Germline V gene sequence: CDR1 LNHDA, CDR2 SQIVND (reference sequence). The CDR3 region has the DNA TGTGCCAGTAGTATAGATCGAGGGTACGATCAGCCCCAGCATTTT. Encoded protein: CASSIDRGYDQPQHF. The full variable domain, completed using reference TRBV19 and TRBJ1-5, is DGGITQSPKYLFRKEGQNVTLSCEQNLNHDAMYWYRQDPGQGLRLIYYSQIVNDFQKGDIAEGYSVSREKKESFPLTVTSAQKNPTAFYLCASSIDRGYDQPQHFGDGTRLSIL.

The rearrangement joins TRBV5-1 to TRBJ1-1; TRBD1 is a possible D gene (6 bases). The CDR3 consists of 11 residues. Germline CDR1 SGHRS, CDR2 YFSETQ. V shed 6 bases and J shed 11 bases, with 14 bases lying between them. In nucleotides, the CDR3 is TGCGCCAGCACCCTGGGGGGCATGGCTTTCTTT. It codes for CASTLGGMAFF.

The chain is built from TRBV11-2 and TRBJ2-5; D gene ambiguous. The CDR3 sequence is 15 residues long. V lost 3 bases and J 5 bases, leaving 16 bases between the germline ends. CDR1 is SGHAT, CDR2 FQNNGV, per germline. CDR3 sequence (DNA): TGTGCCAGCAGCTTGGCCAGGTCGAACTTTGAGACCCAGTACTTC. Translating it yields CASSLARSNFETQYF.

The chain uses TRBV27 and TRBJ2-1, with 7 bases identical to TRBD2. Germline CDR1 and CDR2: MNHEY and SMNVEV (reference sequence). There are 14 residues in the CDR3. Trimming cost V 6 bases and J 3 bases; bases outside gene matches: 5. CDR3: CASREAGRYNEQFF. Written as DNA, the CDR3 is TGTGCCAGCAGAGAAGCGGGACGCTACAATGAGCAGTTCTTC.

Regarding this clone: An end of the junction differs from the germline gene, which may be a read error. V is TRBV5-1 and J is TRBJ1-2, with D unresolved. CDR1 is SGHRS and CDR2 is YFSETQ in the germline V gene. The length of the CDR3 is 14 residues. Here the CDR3 DNA reads TGCGTCAGCAGCTTGGGCAGCGGAGGCTATGGCTACACCTTC. Its translation is CVSSLGSGGYGYTF.

Ten or more counts support this clone. The chain has TRBV27 and TRBJ2-1; D is ambiguous. The CDR3 covers 13 residues. The V and J ends lost 5 bases and 10 bases respectively, with 15 bases between them. CDR1 is MNHEY, CDR2 SMNVEV, per germline (reference sequence). CDR3 DNA: TGTGCCAGCAGTCCCGGGCCCAAGCGAGAGCAGTTCTTC. Amino acid sequence: CASSPGPKREQFF.

The V gene is TRBV5-4, the J gene TRBJ2-1; 13 bases are a match to TRBD2. Germline values: CDR1 SGHNT, CDR2 YYREEE (reference sequence). This CDR3 comprises 15 residues. After removal of 4 bases from V and 7 bases from J, the junction contained 5 bases not matched to a gene. The CDR3 region has the DNA TGTGCCAGCAGCCGGACTAGCGGGAGTGAAAATGAGCAGTTCTTC. Translation: CASSRTSGSENEQFF.

The chain has TRBV10-2 and TRBJ2-7; D is possibly TRBD1 (5 bases). Trimming removed 6 bases from V and 3 bases from J, with 12 bases in between. CDR3 length equals 13 residues. Germline V gives CDR1 WSHSY, CDR2 SAAADI. The CDR3 protein is CASSSRQSYEQYF. The CDR3 nucleotides are TGCGCCAGCAGCTCAAGACAGAGCTACGAGCAGTACTTC.

V gene TRBV6-5 combines with J gene TRBJ2-1; 14 bases match TRBD2. V shed 2 bases, J shed 9 bases, and the junction held 6 bases outside the gene matches. The CDR3 spans 16 residues. Germline V CDR1 and CDR2: MNHEY, SVGAGI. The CDR3 nucleotides read TGTGCCAGCAGTTACAATGGACTAGCGGGAGGTGGTGAGCAGTTCTTC. It encodes CASSYNGLAGGGEQFF.

This chain connects TRBV6-6 to TRBJ2-7; TRBD1 is a possible D gene (6 bases). V dropped 10 bases and J dropped 3 bases, with 19 bases sitting between them. The CDR3 is made up of 14 amino acids. The germline gives CDR1 MNHNY, CDR2 SVGAGI (reference sequence). The CDR3 is CATQRGTERYEQYF. CDR3 coding DNA: TGTGCCACCCAAAGGGGGACGGAACGCTACGAGCAGTACTTC.

DNA of the CDR3: TGTGCCAGCAGCAAAGTTAAAAACGGACAGGAGGGCTATGGCTACACCTTC. Translation: CASSKVKNGQEGYGYTF. J is TRBJ1-2 and V is TRBV21-1; TRBD1 reflects the table's D call only, with no check against the DNA. TRBV21-1 is tagged as a pseudogene. The CDR3 covers 17 residues.

This chain uses TRBV4-2 with TRBJ2-7; unclear D gene. The V gene's germline CDR1 is LGHNA and CDR2 YNFKEQ. The CDR3 spans 12 residues. Trimming cost V 1 base and J 6 bases, with 7 bases left between them. CDR3 DNA sequence: TGTGCCAGCAGCCAAGTAACCGGCGAGCAGTACTTC. Protein: CASSQVTGEQYF.

This chain joins TRBV4-2 and TRBJ2-1; D might be TRBD1 or TRBD2, each matching 6 bases. The CDR3 consists of 12 residues. Germline V gene data show CDR1 as LGHNA and CDR2 as YNFKEQ. Trimming took off 0 bases at V and 10 bases at J, with 7 bases between the two ends. In DNA form, the CDR3 reads TGTGCCAGCAGCCAAGACGGGGGCGAGCAGTTCTTC. This translates into CASSQDGGEQFF.

This chain connects TRBV30 to TRBJ2-1; 9 bases fit TRBD1. Germline V gives CDR1 GTSNPN, CDR2 SVGIG (reference sequence). The trim removed 7 bases at V and 10 bases at J, leaving 8 bases unmatched. This CDR3 comprises 12 residues. DNA of the CDR3: TGTGCCTATCTACAGGGGGCACGAGAGCAGTTCTTC. Its protein product is CAYLQGAREQFF.

This clone is medium-sized (0.01 to 0.1%) by share. The V and J genes are TRBV2 and TRBJ1-2; D possibly corresponds to TRBD1 (6 bases). Trimming removed 6 bases at V and 3 bases at J, with 14 bases between. CDR1 and CDR2 from the germline V gene are SNHLY and FYNNEI. This CDR3 region has 14 residues. As DNA, the CDR3 is TGTGCCAGCAGCCTAAGACAGGCATACTATGGCTACACCTTC. Translating gives CASSLRQAYYGYTF.

This sequence joins TRBV6-8 and TRBJ2-3, with unresolved D. The V and J ends lost 0 bases and 0 bases respectively, with 13 bases between them. Germline V CDR1 and CDR2: MNHGY, SAAAGT. The CDR3 runs to 17 residues. The CDR3 DNA reads as TGTGCCAGCAGTTACTCCGGCTATCCCGGTAGCACAGATACGCAGTATTTT. Residues: CASSYSGYPGSTDTQYF.

The rearrangement links TRBV7-3 to TRBJ2-7, with 9 bases aligning to TRBD1. Trimming at V came to 6 bases and at J to 4 bases, leaving 10 bases not matched to a gene. The germline V gene has CDR1 SGHTA and CDR2 FQGTGA. The CDR3 length is 15 residues. The CDR3 here is CASSPGGTGMYEQYF. CDR3 nucleotide sequence: TGTGCCAGCAGTCCCGGGGGGACAGGGATGTACGAGCAGTACTTC.

The table lists this clone with a few counts. The rearrangement links TRBV4-2 to TRBJ1-1, with 9 bases aligning to TRBD1. The J segment lost 3 bases and the V segment lost 0 bases, leaving 11 bases of the junction unmatched. Germline V lookup: CDR1 LGHNA, CDR2 YNFKEQ. The CDR3 length is 18 residues. The CDR3 is CASSQDSGQGFSDTEAFF. DNA of the CDR3: TGTGCCAGCAGCCAAGATTCGGGACAGGGTTTTTCGGACACTGAAGCTTTCTTT.